This T cell receptor beta chain was captured in a study of cytomegalovirus exposure and HLA in healthy donors (dated by TCRdb to the late 2010s). The study in broad terms: An earlier analysis of some 600 of the donors reported 276 Gb of sequence data and around 120 million unique TCR beta sequences obtained from about 200 million T cells. Roughly 310 gigabases of sequencing data and 78 million or so unique TCR sequences were included in an early release covering roughly 600 HLA-typed donors. Of the roughly 400 genotyped donors, over 70% fell in the genetic ancestry cluster associated with self-reported Caucasian donors. The aim of the study was to test whether cataloging public T cell receptors could identify signatures of past pathogen exposure. The T cell repertoires of roughly 660 subjects were profiled by immunosequencing and related to cytomegalovirus serostatus. Besides the first cohort of roughly 660 subjects, a separate validation cohort made up of over 95 different subjects was used. High-throughput TCR immunosequencing, statistical association of individual TCRs with disease status, and machine learning were combined to predict cytomegalovirus infection status. A later analysis re-analyzed previously published TCR beta repertoires from several hundred donors and added high-resolution HLA genotyping to study TCR occurrence patterns. Rather than using new phenotypic data, the later analysis identified candidate immune exposures from TCR beta sequences and from how often those sequences occurred across donors. To decide whether each TCR beta V gene segment behaved as functional or pseudogenic, an earlier analysis of 587 of the donors relied on high-throughput TCR beta sequencing. Alongside the repertoire data, information on donor age, sex, ethnicity and CMV serostatus was compiled. Genome-wide SNP genotypes for about three fifths of the 666 donors were used in a later genetic analysis, which treated that subset as a discovery cohort. All discovery cohort repertoires had been generated using a single sequencing platform. Both class I and class II loci were covered by HLA typing, at four-digit resolution. The number of typed donors differed by locus: roughly 629-640 for A, B, C, DRB1 and DQB1; 500 to 550 for DQA1; 606 for DPA1; and roughly 470 for DPB1. Roughly 5 DR-DQ haplotypes were handled as single units for association and clustering, since linkage in the cohort was strong. Among about 370 genotyped donors of the cohort, an average of around 250,000 unique TCR beta nucleotide sequences was sequenced per donor, of which roughly 17% were non-productive. Study-level results and caveats: An earlier analysis of 587 of the donors showed that most TCR beta V segments appeared in productive rearrangements either about 87% or about 30% of the time, which broadly matched IMGT annotations. In a later analysis, HLA-associated TCR beta chains were found to be more clonally expanded and to have lower generation probabilities than equally common non-associated chains. In vitro tests confirmed that a few of the cytomegalovirus-associated TCR beta chains recognize cytomegalovirus antigens. The authors suggested that the approach could potentially be extended to other disease states and immunological phenotypes. Because some donors lacked HLA typing at each locus, the association tests relied only on the typed subset. A later analysis associated 16,951 TCR beta sequences with specific HLA alleles at a false discovery rate of 0.05. Linkage disequilibrium might explain the correlated functional status among segregating V segments, but an unknown experimental factor could not be ruled out. Cytomegalovirus status was reported to be diagnosed by the classifier with high specificity and sensitivity in both the original and validation cohorts. Because counts were too low, roughly 17 rarely observed V segments, including chromosome 9 orphons, were left out of the earlier analysis of 500 to 650 of the donors. The only immune exposure information available for the cohort was CMV serostatus. A total of fewer than 200 TCR beta chains were listed by the study as associated with cytomegalovirus. In a later genetic analysis, a missense DCLRE1C variant was associated with V-gene and J-gene trimming of TCR beta chains, and the association was replicated in an independent cohort. In a later analysis, several top co-occurrence clusters were reported to appear linked to parvovirus B19, influenza, CMV and Epstein-Barr virus. Across donors, most TCR sequences were observed very rarely, whereas some public TCRs were present in many individuals. The cohort was sequenced for TCR beta chains only, and without alpha or paired-chain data the features that could be detected were limited. According to a later genetic analysis, donors in an Asian-associated ancestry cluster had fewer N-insertions in productive TCRs than the roughly 700-donor mean. A group of highly shared sequence variants was considered likely to be a technical artifact of the sequencing pipeline. In a later analysis, most CMV-associated TCR beta chains were found to appear HLA-restricted, with HLA associations seemingly driven largely by CMV exposure. The presence/absence analyses assumed that sequencing depth was roughly uniform across donors, and that assumption may not be true. A further reported finding was that TCR beta sequences accurately predicted the HLA-A and HLA-B alleles for most subjects in the first cohort. In a later analysis, TCR association rates were found to vary across HLA loci, with the most associated TCRs seen for DRB1 alleles and the fewest for HLA-C alleles. When HLA alleles, especially DR and DQ, strongly co-occurred, attributing TCR associations to individual alleles was difficult. Because the 87-base-pair reads could not distinguish some IMGT-functional V segments, including TRBV6-2 and TRBV6-3, those segments were excluded.

For CDR1 and CDR2, the germline V gene lists SGHAT and FQNNGV. The CDR3 runs 15 residues from the cysteine to the phenylalanine. Only the CDR3 DNA is retained, 45 bases long and in frame from the first base. Trimming at the junction amounts to 3 bases on V and 6 bases on J, and the germline ends lie 18 bases apart. Concerning this clone: This receptor's antigen is unknown. No much larger clonotype is one base removed from it; base qualities were not supplied.

Libraries were constructed by the immunoSEQ multiplex PCR assay. A mixture of 60 forward primers for TCR Vbeta segments and 13 reverse primers for TCR Jbeta segments was used in the multiplex PCR. Amplification of the CDR3 region of rearranged TCR beta genes was performed with a multiplex PCR assay on genomic DNA. The Illumina HiSeq System was used to sequence the amplified TCR beta libraries as 87-base-pair reads. The original methods were these. A later analysis counted about 82 million unique TCR beta chains across the 690 or so repertoires, and 10 million to 12 million of these chains were shared by at least two donors. Raw reads were error-corrected and collapsed into unique sequences by a nearest-neighbor algorithm in which closely related sequences were merged to remove PCR and sequencing errors. Alignment of CDR3 sequences to IMGT reference sequences was used to assign V, D and J gene segments. For a sequence to be retained, a match of at least six nucleotides to both a V gene segment and a J gene segment was required. A rearrangement was called productive if the CDR3 had no stop codons and remained in frame with V and J, and every other rearrangement was called non-productive. CDR3 was defined by IMGT convention, running from the second conserved V-encoded cysteine to the conserved J-encoded phenylalanine. The earlier analysis of 587 of the donors excluded any sequence lacking an unambiguous match to a single V gene segment. An earlier analysis of 587 of the donors classified V segments as functional when productive rearrangements were above 56.7% and as segregating when the standard deviation between donors was above 5%. A statistical classification framework was built to diagnose cytomegalovirus status from the catalog of TCR beta chain sequences. A later analysis assigned V and J genes by comparing TCR nucleotide sequences with IMGT/GENE-DB human TR gene sequences. In a later analysis, CDR3 sequences and most-parsimonious VDJ recombination scenarios were assigned using the TCRdist pipeline. In a later analysis, each TCR beta chain was defined by its CDR3 amino acid sequence together with its V-gene family, and reads lacking a unique V-gene family were excluded. As a way to deal with suspected cross-contamination and a sequencing artifact, a later analysis dropped more than 500 nucleotide sequences that were highly shared and had low generation probability. In a later analysis, a clonal expansion index for each public chain was calculated from normalized within-repertoire ranks of inferred template counts. Generation probabilities in a later analysis came from a VDJ recombination model fitted to out-of-frame rearrangements, and those results were checked against IGoR. Hypergeometric tests were used in a later analysis to score TCR-TCR, TCR-HLA and TCR-CMV co-occurrence, with a repertoire-size bias correction applied to the TCR pairs. To estimate false discovery rates, a later analysis permuted the HLA or CMV assignments 20 times. In a later analysis, co-occurring TCRs were grouped using DBSCAN, and TCRdist sequence similarity was added for clustering within HLA-allele-positive subsets. Repertoires with fewer than 30,000 or more than 120,000 public chains, plus five repertoires with anomalous nucleotide sharing, were excluded from co-occurrence clustering. TCRdb's version of the immuneACCESS table is confined to in-frame rearrangements and falls short of the full clone set. An unresolved V gene accounts for under half of the shortfall where checked; the remainder is of unknown origin. V, J and clone size are those of that table, while D and trimming were read from the DNA. The sample records 170,000 or so clones, about 78% of which are singletons. The ten largest clones capture roughly 5% of the sample.

The cohort comprised 666 healthy bone marrow donors. At the time of sampling, all cohort members were nominally healthy, though unrecorded immune exposures were likely present. The donor was CMV seronegative and belonged to the group of more than 300 seronegative cohort members. Each donor provided a peripheral blood sample, and peripheral blood mononuclear cells were used for TCR beta sequencing. Genomic DNA was extracted from the blood cell samples with the Qiagen DNeasy Blood Extraction Kit. Sequenced: PBMCs. The source of this sequence is a man in his forties in good health and CMV-seronegative. Here the chain combines TRBV11-2 and TRBJ2-7; TRBD2 is perhaps the D gene, given 5 matching bases. In nucleotides, the sequence is TGTGCCAGCAGCTTCGCCGGCCTACGGGGATCCGAGCAGTACTTC. This encodes CASSFAGLRGSEQYF.